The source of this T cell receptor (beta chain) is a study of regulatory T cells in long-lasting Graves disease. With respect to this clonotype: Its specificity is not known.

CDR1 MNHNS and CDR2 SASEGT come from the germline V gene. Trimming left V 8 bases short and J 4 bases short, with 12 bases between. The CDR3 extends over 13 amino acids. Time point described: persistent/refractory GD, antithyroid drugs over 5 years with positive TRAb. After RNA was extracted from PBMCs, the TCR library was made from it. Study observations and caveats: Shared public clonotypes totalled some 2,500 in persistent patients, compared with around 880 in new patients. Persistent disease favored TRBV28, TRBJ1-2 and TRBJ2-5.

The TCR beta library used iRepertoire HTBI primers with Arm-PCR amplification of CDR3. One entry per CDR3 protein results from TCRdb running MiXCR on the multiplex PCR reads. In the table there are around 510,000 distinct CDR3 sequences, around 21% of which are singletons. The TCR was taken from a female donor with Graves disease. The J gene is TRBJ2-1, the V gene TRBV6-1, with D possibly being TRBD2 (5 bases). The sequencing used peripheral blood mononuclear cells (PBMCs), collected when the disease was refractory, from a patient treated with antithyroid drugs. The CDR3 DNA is TGTGCCAGCGTGTCCGGGGATTACAATGAGCAGTTCTTC. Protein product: CASVSGDYNEQFF.